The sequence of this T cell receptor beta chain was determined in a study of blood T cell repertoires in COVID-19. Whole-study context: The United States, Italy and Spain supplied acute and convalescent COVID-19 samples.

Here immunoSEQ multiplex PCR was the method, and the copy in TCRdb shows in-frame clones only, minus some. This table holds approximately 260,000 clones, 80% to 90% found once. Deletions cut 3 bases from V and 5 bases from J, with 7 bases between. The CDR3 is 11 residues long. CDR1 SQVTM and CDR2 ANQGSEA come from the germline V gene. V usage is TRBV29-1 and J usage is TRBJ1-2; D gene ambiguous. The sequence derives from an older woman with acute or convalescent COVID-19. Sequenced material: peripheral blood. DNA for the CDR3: TGCAGCGTTGATAGTACTTATGGCTACACCTTC. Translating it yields CSVDSTYGYTF.